The 22 T cell receptor beta chains below come from one sample, sequenced in a study of CD8 T cells in ankylosing spondylitis. Regarding the study as a whole: About 8 highly homologous variants made up a TCR beta motif, and this motif appeared characteristic of ankylosing spondylitis blood.

Their specific antigens are unknown. TCRdb analysed the 5' RACE reads with MiXCR anew, one entry per CDR3 protein. The sample holds hundreds of thousands of distinct CDR3 sequences, 25% to 30% seen once. The sample was blood, either unsorted or a sorted T cell fraction (not recorded which). These receptors were collected from a male donor with ankylosing spondylitis.

V is TRBV15 and J is TRBJ1-2; 7 nucleotides match TRBD1. Germline loops: CDR1 LNHNV, CDR2 YYDKDF (reference sequence). The CDR3 loop spans 15 amino acids. The V and J ends lost 5 bases and 6 bases, in that order; junction bases with no gene match: 12. The chain's CDR3 is CATSVGTEDFHGYTF. The CDR3 DNA follows: TGTGCCACCAGCGTAGGGACAGAGGATTTTCATGGCTACACCTTC.

The J gene is TRBJ2-7, the V gene TRBV21-1. TRBV21-1 is a listed pseudogene. The CDR3 extends over 16 amino acids. The CDR3 DNA sequence: TGTGCCAGCAGCAAAGCGCAAGACATACCACCCTACGAGCAGTACGTC. It specifies CASSKAQDIPPYEQYV.

This chain uses TRBV2 with TRBJ2-7, with a possible D match to TRBD2 (6 bases). Trimming stripped 5 bases from V and 5 bases from J, with 13 bases between. The germline V gene encodes CDR1 SNHLY and CDR2 FYNNEI. CDR3 size: 13 residues. The CDR3 loop reads CASSTSTRNEQYV. Here the CDR3 DNA reads TGTGCCAGCAGTACCTCGACTAGAAACGAGCAGTACGTC.

This clonotype appeared a few times. The chain is built from TRBV5-1 and TRBJ2-3, with D possibly being TRBD1 (5 bases). V lost 0 bases and J 2 bases, leaving 13 bases between the germline ends. The CDR3 length is 16 residues. Germline V gene sequence: CDR1 SGHRS, CDR2 YFSETQ. CDR3 protein: CASSLARSTATDTQYF. CDR3 nucleotide sequence: TGCGCCAGCAGCTTGGCCCGATCGACAGCCACAGATACGCAGTATTTT.

Only a few counts were recorded for this clonotype. The chain is built from TRBV10-3 and TRBJ2-1; 8 nucleotides match TRBD2. Trimming removed 2 bases from V and 7 bases from J; junction bases left unmatched: 4. CDR1 is ENHRY, CDR2 SYGVKD, per germline. The CDR3 extends over 14 amino acids. CDR3: CAISEGLAVNEQFF. In DNA, the CDR3 is TGTGCCATCAGTGAGGGACTAGCAGTTAATGAGCAGTTCTTC.

This clonotype was seen only a few times. The rearrangement joins TRBV12-3 or TRBV12-4 to TRBJ2-1; D is perhaps TRBD2 (7 bases). V lost 5 bases and J lost 9, with 14 bases in between. There are 13 residues in the CDR3. CDR3 loop: CASSATGGSEQFF. CDR3 nucleotides: TGTGCCAGCAGTGCCACGGGGGGCAGTGAGCAGTTCTTC.

V gene TRBV7-9 combines with J gene TRBJ1-2; 8 positions agree with TRBD1. Germline V gene sequence: CDR1 SEHNR, CDR2 FQNEAQ (reference sequence). With 5 bases clipped from V and 7 bases from J, the junction kept 6 bases outside the gene matches. This CDR3 is built from 13 residues. The CDR3 reads CASSPTGEGGYTF. CDR3 DNA: TGTGCCAGCAGCCCGACAGGGGAGGGTGGCTACACCTTC.

In this sample, this clonotype turned up a few times. The chain joins TRBV7-8 to TRBJ2-1; D uncertain. This CDR3 region has 13 residues. V gave up 2 bases and J gave up 4 bases, with 6 bases separating them. The germline gives CDR1 SGHVS, CDR2 FQNEAQ. The CDR3 sequence: CASSLSNYNEQFF. CDR3 bases: TGTGCCAGCAGCTTATCTAATTACAATGAGCAGTTCTTC.

The chain employs TRBV10-1 and TRBJ2-1; 16 nucleotides align to TRBD2. In germline, CDR1 is WNHNN, CDR2 SYGVQD (reference sequence). With 1 base clipped from V and 4 bases from J, the junction kept 4 bases outside the gene matches. The CDR3 loop spans 18 amino acids. This chain's CDR3 is CASSELGLAGGPYNEQFF. CDR3 nucleotide sequence: TGCGCCAGCAGTGAGTTGGGACTAGCGGGAGGGCCATACAATGAGCAGTTCTTC.

This clonotype was detected only a few times. The rearrangement links TRBV12-3 or TRBV12-4 to TRBJ2-5; 9 bases are a match to TRBD1. J lost 2 bases, V lost 5 bases, and 9 bases had no gene match. This CDR3 spans 16 amino acids. CDR3 protein: CASSPGTGYLQETQYF. CDR3 in DNA: TGTGCCAGCAGTCCCGGGACAGGGTACTTACAAGAGACCCAGTACTTC.

Many counts were recorded for this clonotype. The chain recombines TRBV20-1 with TRBJ2-1; 7 bases line up with TRBD2. The CDR3 totals 15 residues. CDR1 and CDR2 from the germline V gene are DFQATT and SNEGSKA (reference sequence). V dropped 4 bases and J dropped 0; count of bases not matched to a gene: 6. The CDR3 nucleotides read TGCAGTGCTATTGGGGAGGGTCTCTCCTACAATGAGCAGTTCTTC. Translating it yields CSAIGEGLSYNEQFF.

The chain carries TRBV28 and TRBJ2-3; TRBD2 aligns across 14 bases. From germline, CDR1 is MDHEN and CDR2 SYDVKM. The CDR3 extends over 14 amino acids. The J segment lost 8 bases and the V segment lost 7 bases, leaving 5 bases of the junction unmatched. As DNA, the CDR3 is TGTGCCAGCACTCCGGGACTAGCGGGAGCTACGCAGTATTTT. It is translated as CASTPGLAGATQYF.

This chain joins TRBV15 and TRBJ1-5; no firm D call. With 0 bases removed from V and 7 bases from J, the gap between germline ends came to 7 bases. Per germline, CDR1 LNHNV and CDR2 YYDKDF (reference sequence). The CDR3 contains 13 residues. The CDR3 reads CATSRDPGQPQHF. In DNA, the CDR3 is TGTGCCACCAGCAGAGATCCCGGGCAGCCCCAGCATTTT.

The rearrangement joins TRBV7-2 to TRBJ2-3, with unresolved D. V was shortened by 1 base and J by 2 bases, with 10 bases between the two germline ends. This CDR3 spans 15 amino acids. CDR1 SGHTA and CDR2 FQGNSA come from the germline V gene. Here the CDR3 DNA reads TGTGCCAGCAGCTTAGTTTCCGCATACACAGATACGCAGTATTTT. Protein: CASSLVSAYTDTQYF.

In its sample, this clonotype was seen a few times. The V gene is TRBV5-1, the J gene TRBJ2-7; 13 bases align to TRBD2. Germline V gene sequence: CDR1 SGHRS, CDR2 YFSETQ. CDR3 length equals 18 residues. The junction had 11 bases not matched to a gene; V was cut back by 1 base and J by 4 bases. Here the CDR3 reads CASSLFTSGRADGYEQYF. The CDR3, as DNA: TGCGCCAGCAGCTTGTTCACTAGCGGGAGGGCCGATGGTTACGAGCAGTACTTC.

J is TRBJ1-2 and V is TRBV20-1; 8 bases agree with TRBD1. The length of the CDR3 is 14 residues. Looked up from germline, CDR1 is DFQATT and CDR2 is SNEGSKA (reference sequence). V was pared by 6 bases and J by 1 base, with 7 bases of the junction left unmatched. The CDR3 reads CSATDRGRNYGYTF. Written as DNA, the CDR3 is TGCAGTGCCACAGACAGGGGCCGTAACTATGGCTACACCTTC.

This clonotype came up a few times. The V and J genes are TRBV12-3 or TRBV12-4 and TRBJ2-1, with D possibly TRBD1 on 7 matching bases. Trimming stripped 6 bases from V and 10 bases from J, with 25 bases between. The CDR3 runs 16 residues. CDR3: CASSPGQPTQGREQFF. The CDR3, as DNA: TGTGCCAGCAGCCCGGGACAGCCCACCCAAGGGAGGGAGCAGTTCTTC.

This clonotype showed up just a few times. The genes are TRBV7-2 and TRBJ1-1; 9 nucleotides match TRBD1. Germline values: CDR1 SGHTA, CDR2 FQGNSA. The ends lost 7 bases at V and 4 bases at J; junction bases unmatched: 7. The CDR3 length is 14 residues. CDR3 in DNA: TGTGCCAGCATCGTTACGGACAGGGGCACTGAAGCTTTCTTT. This encodes CASIVTDRGTEAFF.

This chain connects TRBV29-1 to TRBJ2-1, with 8 bases lining up with TRBD2. CDR3 length: 13 residues. The V gene's germline CDR1 is SQVTM and CDR2 ANQGSEA. V was pared by 8 bases and J by 9 bases, with 12 bases of the junction left unmatched. CDR3: CSLPLYSGTEQFF. CDR3 sequence (DNA): TGCAGCCTACCCCTTTATAGCGGGACTGAGCAGTTCTTC.

In its sample, this clonotype was seen a few times. The chain couples TRBV29-1 to TRBJ2-1; 12 bases line up with TRBD2. J was trimmed by 6 bases and V by 7 bases; bases with no gene match: 7. CDR3 size: 14 residues. Germline CDR1 and CDR2: SQVTM and ANQGSEA. As DNA, the CDR3 is TGCAGCGCACTCCGGACTAGCGGGACCAATGAGCAGTTCTTC. Protein: CSALRTSGTNEQFF.

The rearrangement uses TRBV10-2 and TRBJ2-2; 7 bases align to TRBD1. V was clipped by 3 bases and J by 5 bases; unmatched bases: 12. Germline V CDR1 and CDR2: WSHSY, SAAADI. The CDR3 extends over 17 amino acids. The CDR3 loop reads CASSDRSGTVVTGELFF. The DNA for the CDR3 is TGCGCCAGCAGTGATCGGTCGGGGACAGTTGTGACCGGGGAGCTGTTTTTT.

The chain carries TRBV20-1 and TRBJ1-2; D is possibly TRBD1 (5 bases). The CDR3 has 15 amino acids. V lost 2 bases to trimming and J lost 1 base, with 14 bases between them. CDR1 is DFQATT, CDR2 SNEGSKA, per germline (reference sequence). CDR3 in amino acids: CSARLPGGYNYGYTF. The CDR3 nucleotides read TGCAGTGCTAGACTACCCGGGGGTTATAACTATGGCTACACCTTC.